The 21 T cell receptor beta chains reported below all come from one sample, sequenced in a study of blood T cell repertoires in COVID-19. Clones were read by immunoSEQ multiplex PCR, and TCRdb kept only the in-frame ones, dropping some. This sample has about 300,000 clones, with 88% found just once. Sequencing input: peripheral blood. These receptors originate from a woman aged 30 to 39 who had recovered from COVID-19.

J is TRBJ1-4 and V is TRBV6-2 or TRBV6-3, with D unclear. Germline V gives CDR1 MNHEY, CDR2 SVGEGT. The ends were cut back, 2 bases at V and 0 bases at J, with 7 bases in the middle. The CDR3 covers 15 residues. CDR3 sequence: CASSYRGTTNEKLFF. CDR3 in DNA: TGTGCCAGCAGTTACCGGGGAACAACTAATGAAAAACTGTTTTTT.

The V and J genes are TRBV6-5 and TRBJ1-3, with a tentative D call TRBD1 (6 bases). V was pared by 5 bases and J by 3 bases, with 11 bases between. Germline assignment: CDR1 MNHEY and CDR2 SVGAGI. CDR3 length equals 14 residues. CDR3 nucleotide sequence: TGTGCCAGCAGTCACCGGGACATTGGAAACACCATATATTTT. This codes for CASSHRDIGNTIYF.

The V call is TRBV3-1 (or the pseudogene TRBV3-2), the J call TRBJ1-5; the D gene is possibly TRBD1 (5 bases). Germline lookup yields CDR1 LGHDT and CDR2 YNNKEL (reference sequence). The CDR3 consists of 15 residues. Trimming took off 4 bases at V and 5 bases at J, with 15 bases between the two ends. As DNA, the CDR3 is TGTGCCAGCAGCCCTGGGACTCTGCGAGATCAGCCCCAGCATTTT. It translates to CASSPGTLRDQPQHF.

The chain couples TRBV2 to TRBJ1-4, with D unclear. The germline V gene has CDR1 SNHLY and CDR2 FYNNEI. The CDR3 is 13 amino acids. V lost 9 bases, J lost 4 bases, and 12 bases lay in between. CDR3 DNA: TGTGCCAGTTGTTGGGCCCTTAATGAAAAACTGTTTTTT. It codes for CASCWALNEKLFF.

The chain joins TRBV4-1 to TRBJ2-7; the D gene is possibly TRBD2 (6 bases). CDR1 and CDR2 from the germline V gene are MGHRA and YSYEKL. The CDR3 spans 20 residues. V shed 0 bases and J shed 4 bases, with 28 bases lying between them. CDR3 region: CASSQDFGSWGERSNYEQYF. In nucleotides, the CDR3 is TGCGCCAGCAGCCAAGATTTTGGGAGTTGGGGGGAACGTAGTAATTACGAGCAGTACTTC.

The J gene is TRBJ2-7, the V gene TRBV24-1; TRBD2 agrees at 7 bases. CDR1 is KGHDR and CDR2 is SFDVKD in the germline V gene. After removal of 3 bases from V and 6 bases from J, the junction contained 1 base not matched to a gene. CDR3 length equals 12 residues. The CDR3, as DNA: TGTGCCACCAGTGATGCGGGGGTCGAGCAGTACTTC. Protein sequence: CATSDAGVEQYF.

The genes are TRBV5-6 and TRBJ2-7; TRBD1 matches at 7 bases. In germline, CDR1 is SGHDT, CDR2 YYEEEE. Unmatched junction bases numbered 5, after V lost 5 bases and J lost 0 bases. The CDR3 spans 14 residues. The CDR3 reads CASSRDSSSYEQYF. CDR3 sequence (DNA): TGTGCCAGCAGTCGGGACAGTAGCTCCTACGAGCAGTACTTC. The full variable domain, with the rest looked up from reference TRBV5-6 and TRBJ2-7, is DAGVTQSPTHLIKTRGQQVTLRCSPKSGHDTVSWYQQALGQGPQFIFQYYEEEERQRGNFPDRFSGHQFPNYSSELNVNALLLGDSALYLCASSRDSSSYEQYFGPGTRLTVT.

The chain combines TRBV9 with TRBJ1-2, with 9 bases that match TRBD1. The V gene end was trimmed by 6 bases and the J gene end by 4 bases; junction bases not matched to a gene: 7. There are 14 residues in the CDR3. Germline CDR1 reads SGDLS; CDR2 reads YYNGEE. In nucleotides, the CDR3 is TGTGCCAGCACCCCCGGGACAGGGATCTATGGCTACACCTTC. Amino acids: CASTPGTGIYGYTF.

The V call is TRBV19, the J call TRBJ1-6; tentative D call: TRBD1 (5 bases). The germline V and J ends were trimmed by 3 bases and 7 bases, with 13 bases remaining between them. This CDR3 is built from 15 residues. CDR1 LNHDA and CDR2 SQIVND come from the germline V gene (reference sequence). The CDR3: CASSISQGSNSPLHF. CDR3 bases: TGTGCCAGTAGTATCTCGCAGGGAAGCAATTCACCCCTCCACTTT.

The chain links TRBV19 to TRBJ1-2, with D hard to call. V lost 8 bases to trimming and J lost 1 base, with 11 bases between them. Germline loops: CDR1 LNHDA, CDR2 SQIVND (reference sequence). The CDR3 totals 13 residues. The CDR3 bases are TGTGCCAGTCGCGAAGGAGGTAACTATGGCTACACCTTC. Protein sequence: CASREGGNYGYTF.

This sequence joins TRBV19 and TRBJ2-7; maybe TRBD1 (6 bases). This CDR3 has 13 residues. The germline CDR1 and CDR2 sequences are LNHDA and SQIVND (reference sequence). The ends were cut back, 4 bases at V and 3 bases at J, with 10 bases in the middle. The CDR3 here is CASSSGQNYEQYF. Written as DNA, the CDR3 is TGTGCCAGTAGTAGCGGACAGAACTACGAGCAGTACTTC. The full variable domain, its missing parts supplied by reference TRBV19 and TRBJ2-7, is DGGITQSPKYLFRKEGQNVTLSCEQNLNHDAMYWYRQDPGQGLRLIYYSQIVNDFQKGDIAEGYSVSREKKESFPLTVTSAQKNPTAFYLCASSSGQNYEQYFGPGTRLTVT.

For the CDR3, the DNA is TGCAGTGCTAGTAGAGGGTCTAATGAAAAACTGTTTTTT. As protein: CSASRGSNEKLFF. The chain recombines TRBV20-1 with TRBJ1-4; unclear D gene. The germline gives CDR1 DFQATT, CDR2 SNEGSKA (reference sequence). The CDR3 contains 13 residues. The V and J ends lost 3 bases and 3 bases respectively, with 8 bases between them.

V gene TRBV7-6 combines with J gene TRBJ1-1; the D is unclear. CDR1 is SGHVS and CDR2 is FNYEAQ in the germline V gene. This CDR3 comprises 16 residues. Between the trimmed V and J ends, which lost 0 bases and 0 bases, there was a span of 11 bases. The CDR3 DNA reads as TGTGCCAGCAGCTTAGCGCCCGGGGTAATGAACACTGAAGCTTTCTTT. Amino acids: CASSLAPGVMNTEAFF.

The sample holds one count of this clone. V gene TRBV29-1 combines with J gene TRBJ2-5, with 7 bases fitting TRBD1. V dropped 7 bases and J dropped 4; count of bases not matched to a gene: 6. The germline V gene has CDR1 SQVTM and CDR2 ANQGSEA. This CDR3 contains 12 residues. CDR3 sequence: CSAGAGGETQYF. The CDR3 nucleotides read TGCAGCGCCGGGGCAGGGGGAGAGACCCAGTACTTC.

The rearrangement links TRBV7-6 to TRBJ2-2, with D tentatively TRBD2 (6 bases). The germline gives CDR1 SGHVS, CDR2 FNYEAQ. The CDR3 length is 14 residues. Trimming took off 6 bases at V and 4 bases at J, with 12 bases between the two ends. CDR3 DNA sequence: TGTGCCAGCAGTATTGGAGGGTCCACCGGGGAGCTGTTTTTT. Its translation is CASSIGGSTGELFF. Based on the CDR3 plus reference TRBV7-6 and TRBJ2-2, the full variable domain is GAGVSQSPRYKVTKRGQDVALRCDPISGHVSLYWYRQALGQGPEFLTYFNYEAQQDKSGLPNDRFSAERPEGSISTLTIQRTEQRDSAMYRCASSIGGSTGELFFGEGSRLTVL.

This chain links TRBV28 with TRBJ1-2, with 11 bases fitting TRBD1. Trimming removed 4 bases from V and 4 bases from J; junction bases left unmatched: 5. The CDR3 loop spans 15 amino acids. The germline gives CDR1 MDHEN, CDR2 SYDVKM. The CDR3 is CASSSGTGGIYGYTF. For the CDR3, the DNA is TGTGCCAGCAGTTCCGGGACAGGGGGGATCTATGGCTACACCTTC.

A few counts support this clone. The chain employs TRBV5-1 and TRBJ2-4, with 9 positions matching TRBD2. V shed 0 bases and J 15 bases; nucleotides not matched to a gene: 13. The CDR3 spans 15 residues. Germline V gene data show CDR1 as SGHRS and CDR2 as YFSETQ. CDR3 bases: TGCGCCAGCAGCTTGGCTGGGGCTAGCGGGGCCGGTTTGTACTTC. Translating gives CASSLAGASGAGLYF.

This CDR3 is CSVETAGDTTYEQYF. Here the CDR3 DNA reads TGCAGCGTTGAGACCGCAGGGGACACAACCTACGAGCAGTACTTC. The chain carries TRBV29-1 and TRBJ2-7; tentative D call: TRBD1 (6 bases). This CDR3 spans 15 amino acids. V was trimmed by 3 bases and J by 2 bases, leaving 17 bases between them. CDR1 is SQVTM, CDR2 ANQGSEA, per germline.

This clone was found once. This sequence joins TRBV5-6 and TRBJ2-5; the D gene is possibly TRBD1 (5 bases). Trimming left V 0 bases short and J 3 bases short, with 9 bases between. CDR1 and CDR2 from the germline V gene are SGHDT and YYEEEE. This CDR3 region has 14 residues. CDR3 in DNA: TGTGCCAGCAGCTTGGGATTAGGGGAAGAGACCCAGTACTTC. Its protein is CASSLGLGEETQYF.

V and J are TRBV6-5 and TRBJ2-5; D possibly corresponds to TRBD2 (7 bases). The CDR3 contains 13 residues. The germline CDR1 and CDR2 sequences are MNHEY and SVGAGI. The V end lost 8 bases, the J end lost 4 bases, and 14 bases lay between the germline ends. CDR3 in amino acids: CASGNREGETQYF. For the CDR3, the DNA is TGTGCCAGCGGAAACAGGGAGGGAGAGACCCAGTACTTC.

The chain couples TRBV5-4 to TRBJ1-2; 7 bases align to TRBD1. Germline V gene data show CDR1 as SGHNT and CDR2 as YYREEE (reference sequence). The CDR3 totals 15 residues. Germline trimming cut 4 bases from V and 2 bases from J; bases unmatched to any gene: 8. This CDR3 is CASSLQGPLNYGYTF. The CDR3 bases are TGTGCCAGCAGCCTACAGGGGCCTTTAAACTATGGCTACACCTTC.